This T cell receptor beta chain was retrieved from a study of shared clonotypes between healthy human individuals. Overall study: Donors had three CD4 naive, three CD4 memory, two CD8 naive and one CD8 memory plate apiece. Study-wide findings and caveats: Compared with memory subsets, naive subsets generally had larger estimated richness.

V shed 1 base and J shed 0 bases, with 6 bases lying between them. Germline CDR1 is SGHTA and CDR2 is FQGNSA. This CDR3 comprises 15 residues. A split of CD4+ cells into CD45RA+ naive and CD45RA-negative memory subsets was performed. Sequenced by immunoSEQ multiplex PCR; TCRdb stores in-frame clones only, minus some. The table includes 2 million to 3 million clones, around 90% detected once. A remark on this clone: Its specificity is not known. Additional DNA sequences in this sample encode the identical CDR3.

The sequenced material came from naive CD4+ T cells sorted from blood. Documented subset: CD45RA+ positively selected. This TCR was sampled from a man aged 18 to 30 in good health. The chain recombines TRBV7-2 with TRBJ1-4; D is ambiguous. The CDR3 coding sequence is TGTGCCAGCAGCTTAGTGGCAGCAACTAATGAAAAACTGTTTTTT. Protein sequence: CASSLVAATNEKLFF.